This T cell receptor beta chain was documented in a study of OX40 agonist ivuxolimab in advanced cancers. Study in general: Hepatocellular carcinoma, melanoma, renal cell or head and neck cancer occurred in dose-escalation patients.

TCRdb's copy holds only in-frame clones and misses some; the assay was immunoSEQ multiplex PCR. The table includes about 63,000 clones, around nine tenths detected once. Source: CD4+ or CD8+ T cells sorted from blood, taken in a trial of the OX40 agonist ivuxolimab. The origin of this receptor is an adult with an advanced solid tumor such as melanoma, head and neck, liver or kidney cancer.

The chain's CDR3 is CASSLVARGGADTQYF. For the CDR3, the DNA is TGCGCCAGCAGCTTGGTTGCGAGGGGCGGAGCAGATACGCAGTATTTT. The chain links TRBV5-1 to TRBJ2-3, with D perhaps given as TRBD1 or TRBD2 (5 bases each). The CDR3 has 16 residues. From germline, CDR1 is SGHRS and CDR2 YFSETQ. V was trimmed by 0 bases and J by 4 bases, leaving 15 bases between them.